The rows below give T cell receptor beta chains drawn from one sample of a study of T cells in Graves' hyperthyroidism and ophthalmopathy. Via MiXCR, TCRdb re-called the multiplex PCR reads, giving one row per CDR3 protein. The sample includes about 600,000 distinct CDR3 sequences, over 12% of them seen just once. Sequenced input: blood. The origin of the receptors is a woman between 18 and 30 years old with Graves' ophthalmopathy. Both conserved end residues are part of each CDR3. The order of the fields is V gene, D gene, CDR3 protein. D genes are given only for firm matches.

TRBV28 NA CASVVSGRLYEQYF
TRBV12-3/TRBV12-4 NA CASSWGPMMKDQYF
TRBV18 TRBD1 CASSDRVNTGELFF
TRBV19 NA CASSTFTQGRYSNQPQHF
TRBV12-5 NA CASKAGRTNQETQYF
TRBV6-1 TRBD1 CASSYSGGVSYEQYF
TRBV3-1 NA CASSQGEARYNEQFF
TRBV7-2 NA CASSYTGTEAFF
TRBV11-3 NA CAILRYMNTEAFF
TRBV5-1 NA CASSLLGTTGELFF
TRBV28 NA CASSLYYEQYF
TRBV27 TRBD1 CASSLMDRGHDTGELFF
TRBV3-1 TRBD1 CASSPRQGSRYGYTF
TRBV5-5 NA CASSSWAGNYEQYF
TRBV20-1 NA CSGRTDQGNSPLHF
TRBV28 TRBD2 CASSLPAGGGSYNEQYF
TRBV28 TRBD2 CASSSSGSDSDTQYF
TRBV3-1 TRBD2 CASSLGTSIISGANVLTF
TRBV25-1 NA CASSDDLLNTGELFF
TRBV27 TRBD1 CACSYGTADFQGQFF
TRBV6-1 NA CASRAGELRQHF
TRBV9 NA CASSEGPSSNQPQHF
TRBV9 NA CASSVEGDRDTQYF
TRBV3-1 TRBD2 CASSQEKREGLRRTQYF
TRBV25-1 TRBD1 CASSEGQGTDTQYF
TRBV9 NA CASSPGGSANYGYTF
TRBV10-3 NA CAISIENTYEQYF
TRBV6-2/TRBV6-3 TRBD1 CASSYSRRDRSPEQFF
TRBV12-3/TRBV12-4 TRBD1 CASSPGQGDGQPQHF
TRBV6-1 NA CASSRGGGGTLGYEQYF
TRBV25-1 NA CASSDTGQLYEQYF
TRBV11-3 NA CASSLTPATDTQYF
TRBV11-1 NA CASSPPPSAVAYEQYF
TRBV27 TRBD2 CASSLSPNAFRAGGQETQYF
TRBV27 NA CASSIQWRVDPYEQYF
TRBV27 NA CASSFKGTEAFF
TRBV10-3 TRBD2 CAIRGLAEESKNTGELFF
TRBV7-2 TRBD2 CASSAPWTSGISQETQYF
TRBV20-1 TRBD2 CSARDPSGSSYNEQFF
TRBV6-2/TRBV6-3 TRBD2 CASTRLAGGFFRDYRTDTQYF
TRBV20-1 NA CSARGLEVNEQFF
TRBV30 TRBD1 CAWPPGQGMPLHF
TRBV28 TRBD1 CASSLTSGGTNEKLFF
TRBV7-9 NA CASSLARGNYDYTF
TRBV10-3 TRBD1 CAISPGTGGSTEAFF
TRBV30 NA CAWSVQGDQPQHF
TRBV19 TRBD1 CASSRDRLTEAFF
TRBV7-9 NA CASRRPDGYNEQFF
TRBV7-2 NA CASSQRSTFNEELFF
TRBV27 NA CASRLLNTGELFF
TRBV20-1 TRBD1 CSARVDRSGQTQPRHF
TRBV12-3/TRBV12-4 TRBD1 CASSPGQGAGGNQPQHF
TRBV7-8 NA CASSTRRGFTEAFF
TRBV2 NA CASSEKPGKETQYF
TRBV6-1 NA CASRRTVQETQYF
TRBV7-9 NA CASSSTWTQRYEQYF
TRBV28 NA CASTLMGRKDEQFF